This passage covers 10 T cell receptor beta chains from one sample sequenced in a study of T cells in Graves' hyperthyroidism and ophthalmopathy. What was amplified from RNA transcripts were TCR beta CDR3 regions. In the first-round RT-PCR of the TCR CDR3, the HTBI primer set was used. TCRdb itself ran the multiplex PCR reads through MiXCR, one entry per CDR3 protein. The repertoire holds around 560,000 distinct CDR3 sequences, with approximately 16% as singletons. Sequencing input: blood. The receptors come from a young woman with Graves' hyperthyroidism.

This clonotype was seen at least ten times. The rearrangement uses TRBV2 and TRBJ1-2; weak D call: TRBD1 (5 bases). Germline CDR1 and CDR2: SNHLY and FYNNEI. V was cut by 0 bases and J by 4 bases, with 12 bases left in between. This CDR3 spans 15 amino acids. This CDR3 reads CASSEAPGSSYGYTF. The CDR3 nucleotides read TGTGCCAGCAGTGAAGCGCCAGGGTCGAGCTATGGCTACACCTTC.

This clonotype was counted many times. V gene TRBV27 combines with J gene TRBJ2-5; 9 bases align to TRBD1. Per germline, CDR1 MNHEY and CDR2 SMNVEV (reference sequence). This CDR3 is built from 14 residues. Germline trimming cut 6 bases from V and 9 bases from J; bases unmatched to any gene: 11. The CDR3 reads CASSPDRGSSAQYF. Here the CDR3 DNA reads TGTGCCAGCAGCCCGGACAGGGGATCGTCGGCCCAGTACTTC.

The J gene is TRBJ2-2, the V gene TRBV2; D is possibly TRBD2 (5 bases). This CDR3 comprises 15 residues. V dropped 1 base and J dropped 5 bases, with 11 bases sitting between them. Germline loops: CDR1 SNHLY, CDR2 FYNNEI. The CDR3 DNA is TGTGCCAGCAGTGAAGGTATCGGCGGGACCGGGGAGCTGTTTTTT. It encodes CASSEGIGGTGELFF.

This clonotype was detected ten times or more. The gene calls are TRBV2 and TRBJ1-4, with 7 bases identical to TRBD1. CDR3 size: 15 residues. The trim removed 7 bases at V and 4 bases at J, leaving 9 bases unmatched. Germline-derived CDR1 and CDR2 are SNHLY and FYNNEI. Here the CDR3 DNA reads TGTGCCAGCACCCTGACAGGGTATAGTAATGAAAAACTGTTTTTT. Protein: CASTLTGYSNEKLFF.

The chain joins TRBV28 to TRBJ1-3; D is perhaps TRBD1 (5 bases). CDR3 length: 12 residues. V was pared by 7 bases and J by 4 bases, with 8 bases between. Germline values: CDR1 MDHEN, CDR2 SYDVKM. The CDR3 sequence is CASTPGGNTIYF. The CDR3 DNA follows: TGTGCCAGCACCCCAGGGGGAAACACCATATATTTT.

This clonotype was seen only a few times. V gene TRBV7-9 combines with J gene TRBJ2-5; D may be TRBD1 (5 bases). Germline assignment: CDR1 SEHNR and CDR2 FQNEAQ (reference sequence). Trimming stripped 5 bases from V and 0 bases from J, with 19 bases between. The CDR3 length is 17 residues. CDR3: CASSGIQDIWYQETQYF. The CDR3 DNA reads as TGTGCCAGCAGCGGAATACAGGACATTTGGTACCAAGAGACCCAGTACTTC.

This clonotype was observed a few times. The chain couples TRBV19 to TRBJ1-1, with no clear D. The germline gives CDR1 LNHDA, CDR2 SQIVND (reference sequence). This CDR3 is 14 amino acids long. V was cut by 2 bases and J by 1 base, with 8 bases left in between. CDR3 protein: CASSISHTNTEAFF. The CDR3 DNA reads TGTGCCAGTAGTATATCCCATACGAACACTGAAGCTTTCTTT.

This clonotype showed up just a few times. The chain is built from TRBV7-9 and TRBJ2-5; no definite D call. Between the trimmed V and J ends, which lost 5 bases and 1 base, there was a span of 17 bases. This CDR3 has 16 residues. The germline V gene encodes CDR1 SEHNR and CDR2 FQNEAQ (reference sequence). The CDR3 bases are TGTGCCAGCAGCGGCCCTCTTAAACTCGGCCAAGAGACCCAGTACTTC. As protein: CASSGPLKLGQETQYF.

This clonotype showed up just a few times. This chain joins TRBV11-2 and TRBJ2-1; 8 nucleotides agree with TRBD2. V lost 4 bases, J lost 0 bases, and 14 bases stayed unmatched. This CDR3 region has 19 residues. Germline values: CDR1 SGHAT, CDR2 FQNNGV. The DNA of the CDR3 is TGTGCCAGCAGCTATCCGAAAAGCGGGAGAACCAGCTCCTACAATGAGCAGTTCTTC. It is translated as CASSYPKSGRTSSYNEQFF.

This sequence joins TRBV9 and TRBJ1-5, with 10 bases matching TRBD1. J gave up 8 bases and V 0 bases, and 5 bases lay outside the gene matches. CDR3 size: 15 residues. The germline V gene has CDR1 SGDLS and CDR2 YYNGEE. The CDR3 DNA reads TGTGCCAGCAGCGTAGGGGGGGACAGGGGTGAGCCCCAGCATTTT. It is translated as CASSVGGDRGEPQHF.